Listed here are 14 T cell receptor beta chains from one sample, sequenced in a study of HIV-infected patients and healthy controls. Roughly three months, about 14 weeks, into antiretroviral therapy, follow-up blood was collected. No cell fractionation was done, so the repertoire covers all unsorted peripheral blood T cells. 450 to 600 ng RNA was reverse transcribed with alpha and beta constant-region primers. Each of the alpha and beta chains got its own library through chain-specific third strand synthesis with indices. TCRdb reprocessed the 5' RACE reads via MiXCR and lists one record per CDR3 protein. The sample lists over 8,000 distinct CDR3 sequences, roughly 5.7% occurring once. The specimen comprised blood, sampled during antiretroviral therapy. The receptors originated from an adult with HIV infection. The donor label of this sample is uncertain.

This chain connects TRBV6-6 to TRBJ2-7; D is possibly TRBD2 (5 bases). Per the germline V gene, CDR1 is MNHNY and CDR2 is SVGAGI (reference sequence). V shed 2 bases and J shed 0 bases, with 14 bases lying between them. This CDR3 region has 16 residues. For the CDR3, the DNA is TGTGCCAGCAGTTACGTAGCGAGCGGAAGCTCCTACGAGCAGTACTTC. This translates into CASSYVASGSSYEQYF.

Sample share makes this clonotype medium-sized. The chain recombines TRBV7-2 with TRBJ2-3; D uncertain. The V gene's germline CDR1 is SGHTA and CDR2 FQGNSA. This CDR3 spans 14 amino acids. V was clipped by 5 bases and J by 5 bases, with 14 bases between them. Written as DNA, the CDR3 is TGTGCCAGCAGCCCGGACCTGCTCCTAGATACGCAGTATTTT. Translating gives CASSPDLLLDTQYF.

This clonotype appeared a few times. The rearrangement joins TRBV7-9 to TRBJ2-2, with 7 bases matching TRBD1. Germline V lookup: CDR1 SEHNR, CDR2 FQNEAQ (reference sequence). The length of the CDR3 is 17 residues. Trimming at V came to 8 bases and at J to 0 bases, leaving 12 bases not matched to a gene. The CDR3 sequence is CASLQGTDSSNTGELFF. CDR3 DNA: TGTGCCAGCCTACAGGGGACCGACTCTTCGAACACCGGGGAGCTGTTTTTT.

The chain recombines TRBV10-3 with TRBJ2-1; D not certain. Germline lookup yields CDR1 ENHRY and CDR2 SYGVKD. CDR3 length: 11 residues. V was shortened by 5 bases and J by 8 bases, with 7 bases between the two germline ends. This chain's CDR3 is CAISNMDEQFF. In DNA, the CDR3 is TGTGCCATCAGTAACATGGATGAGCAGTTCTTC.

This chain connects TRBV2 to TRBJ1-1; 7 bases are a match to TRBD1. J lost 4 bases, V lost 5 bases, and 4 bases had no gene match. The CDR3 spans 13 residues. Germline V gives CDR1 SNHLY, CDR2 FYNNEI. The CDR3: CASSRQGSTEAFF. The CDR3 bases are TGTGCCAGCAGTCGACAGGGAAGCACTGAAGCTTTCTTT.

This clonotype is labeled medium-sized. The V and J genes are TRBV7-6 and TRBJ2-3; 7 nucleotides agree with TRBD2. This CDR3 has 19 residues. Trimming cost V 5 bases and J 1 base; bases outside gene matches: 18. Germline CDR1 is SGHVS and CDR2 is FNYEAQ. The CDR3 bases are TGTGCCAGCAGCGAAAGTGGAGGGGCTAGCGGAGGGGGCACAGATACGCAGTATTTT. Translated: CASSESGGASGGGTDTQYF.

This clonotype was counted ten times or more. The rearrangement joins TRBV19 to TRBJ2-2, with 11 positions matching TRBD2. Per the germline V gene, CDR1 is LNHDA and CDR2 is SQIVND (reference sequence). J was trimmed by 4 bases and V by 7 bases; bases with no gene match: 17. The CDR3 runs 19 residues. CDR3 nucleotides: TGTGCCAGTATCCCTCCGCTGGGTAGCGGGAGGGGTATCACCGGGGAGCTGTTTTTT. Residues: CASIPPLGSGRGITGELFF.

This clonotype was seen repeatedly, ten times or more. The J gene is TRBJ1-1, the V gene TRBV3-1, with TRBD1 matching 7 bases. The V segment lost 3 bases and the J segment 9 bases; nucleotides outside the gene matches: 1. The CDR3 length is 11 residues. Per the germline V gene, CDR1 is LGHDT and CDR2 is YNNKEL (reference sequence). The CDR3 DNA reads TGTGCCAGCAGCCAGGACAGGAAAGCTTTCTTT. It codes for CASSQDRKAFF.

The chain carries TRBV27 and TRBJ2-1; TRBD2 aligns across 8 bases. V was clipped by 2 bases and J by 10 bases; unmatched bases: 13. This CDR3 is 16 amino acids long. Germline values: CDR1 MNHEY, CDR2 SMNVEV (reference sequence). The CDR3 reads CASSLSNGGAPQEQFF. The CDR3 DNA is TGTGCCAGCAGTTTAAGTAACGGGGGGGCCCCCCAGGAGCAGTTCTTC.

In its sample, this clonotype was seen many times. The J gene is TRBJ2-7, the V gene TRBV6-5; 8 nucleotides match TRBD1. Trimming removed 5 bases from V and 2 bases from J; junction bases left unmatched: 5. The germline V gene encodes CDR1 MNHEY and CDR2 SVGAGI. The CDR3 length is 14 residues. This CDR3 is CASSKWDRPYEQYF. The DNA of the CDR3 is TGTGCCAGCAGTAAATGGGACAGGCCCTACGAGCAGTACTTC.

In its sample, this clonotype was seen many times. The chain uses TRBV6-2 or TRBV6-3 and TRBJ1-5, with 7 bases lining up with TRBD1. The CDR3 contains 18 residues. Germline CDR1 and CDR2: MNHEY and SVGEGT. Trimming cost V 7 bases and J 0 bases; bases outside gene matches: 15. The CDR3 protein is CASNPNRDSGYSNQPQHF. CDR3 nucleotide sequence: TGTGCCAGCAACCCTAACCGGGACAGCGGATATAGCAATCAGCCCCAGCATTTT.

At least ten counts were recorded for this clonotype. This rearrangement joins TRBV2 to TRBJ1-5; D remains unclear. The CDR3 is 15 amino acids. Trimming took off 5 bases at V and 0 bases at J, with 11 bases between the two ends. The germline CDR1 and CDR2 sequences are SNHLY and FYNNEI. The DNA of the CDR3 is TGTGCCAGCAGTTACAACCCCTATAGCAATCAGCCCCAGCATTTT. Amino acid sequence: CASSYNPYSNQPQHF.

In its sample, this clonotype ranks as medium-sized (0.01 to 0.1%). The rearrangement uses TRBV27 and TRBJ2-3; 9 nucleotides match TRBD2. Germline V CDR1 and CDR2: MNHEY, SMNVEV (reference sequence). CDR3 length: 16 residues. The V segment lost 7 bases and the J segment 8 bases; nucleotides outside the gene matches: 16. The CDR3 region has the DNA TGTGCCAGCATCCCGGTTGGGCGGGAGGGCCAGGGTACGCAGTATTTT. This codes for CASIPVGREGQGTQYF.

In this sample, this clonotype is medium-sized. The chain has TRBV9 and TRBJ1-6; D unresolved. The V gene lost 4 bases and the J gene lost 8 bases, with 13 bases spanning the gap. The germline gives CDR1 SGDLS, CDR2 YYNGEE. This CDR3 has 14 amino acids. Here the CDR3 DNA reads TGTGCCAGCAGCACAAGACCCAACGATTCACCCCTCCACTTT. Amino acids: CASSTRPNDSPLHF.